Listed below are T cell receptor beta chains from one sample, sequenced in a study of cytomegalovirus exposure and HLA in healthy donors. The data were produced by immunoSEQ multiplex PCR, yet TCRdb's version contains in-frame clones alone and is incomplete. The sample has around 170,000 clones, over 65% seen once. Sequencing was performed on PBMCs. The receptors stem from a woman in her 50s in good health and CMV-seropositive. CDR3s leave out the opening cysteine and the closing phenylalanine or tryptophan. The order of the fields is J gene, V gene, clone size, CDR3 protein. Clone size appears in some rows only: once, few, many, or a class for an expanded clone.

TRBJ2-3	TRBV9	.	ASSPGLAGGVTDTQY
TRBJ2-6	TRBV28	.	ATRSGTGGSVLT
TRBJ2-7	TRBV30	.	AWSVGQPPEY
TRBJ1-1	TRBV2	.	ASIRQGPTEAF
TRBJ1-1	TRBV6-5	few	ASSYSGSLNTEAF
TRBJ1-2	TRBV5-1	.	ASHRGQGGYT
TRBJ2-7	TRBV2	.	ASSHGRGTYEQY
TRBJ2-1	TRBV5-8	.	ASSLFRNNEQF
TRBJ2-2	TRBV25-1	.	ASSETGLQTGELF
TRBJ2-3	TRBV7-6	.	ASSLRASSGTDTQY
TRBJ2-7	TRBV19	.	ASSVTSGGDEQY
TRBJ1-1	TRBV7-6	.	ASSLTQGMNTEAF
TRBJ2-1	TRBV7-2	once	ASTPGLTYNEQF
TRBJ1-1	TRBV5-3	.	ARSRRLNTEAF
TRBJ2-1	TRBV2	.	ASSPSLVTNSEVYNEQF
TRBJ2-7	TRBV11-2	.	ASSWGDDSYEQY
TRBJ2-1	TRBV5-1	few	ASSPGQGREQF
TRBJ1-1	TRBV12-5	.	ARRPPGQGEAF
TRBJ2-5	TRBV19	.	ASSIMASGGLLQETQY
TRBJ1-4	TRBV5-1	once	ASSKNRGVLQEKLF
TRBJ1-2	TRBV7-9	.	ASRDSYGYT
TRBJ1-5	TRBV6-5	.	AISGTGVQPQH
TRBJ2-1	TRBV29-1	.	SVPLETGSSYNEQF
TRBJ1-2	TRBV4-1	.	ASSQDRGTYGYT
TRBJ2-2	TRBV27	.	ASTQGGGTGELF
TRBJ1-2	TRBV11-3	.	ASSSGSGQGNYGYT